These 8 T cell receptor beta chains came from one sample sequenced in a study of blood T cell repertoires in COVID-19. Sequencing was performed with immunoSEQ multiplex PCR; in TCRdb, only in-frame clones are kept and a portion is missing. The sample consists of 99,000 or so clones, approximately 87% of them appearing once. Sequencing input: peripheral blood. These receptors were obtained from a man over 45 with acute or convalescent COVID-19.

This chain uses TRBV12-1 with TRBJ1-5; the DNA was not compared with TRBD1, the D call given in the table. TRBV12-1 counts as a pseudogene. CDR3 size: 17 residues. In DNA, the CDR3 is TGTGCCAGCAGCTTTAAGGTAGACAGGGATAGCAATCAGCCCCAGCATTTT. The encoded protein is CASSFKVDRDSNQPQHF.

V and J are TRBV4-1 and TRBJ2-7; D perhaps matches TRBD2 (5 bases). The CDR3 sequence is 14 residues long. V lost 1 base and J lost 4, with 11 bases in between. CDR1 and CDR2 (germline): MGHRA, YSYEKL. Here the CDR3 DNA reads TGCGCCAGCAGCCAAGTACTCGGGGAATACGAGCAGTACTTC. It translates to CASSQVLGEYEQYF.

The chain combines TRBV7-2 with TRBJ2-1; 10 bases map to TRBD2. V was clipped by 5 bases and J by 2 bases; unmatched bases: 6. Germline V gene data show CDR1 as SGHTA and CDR2 as FQGNSA. This CDR3 is built from 16 residues. The CDR3 loop reads CASSPRAGGTYNEQFF. The CDR3 coding sequence is TGTGCCAGCAGCCCCAGAGCGGGAGGGACCTACAATGAGCAGTTCTTC.

This chain uses TRBV24-1 with TRBJ1-1; D unresolved. Germline values: CDR1 KGHDR, CDR2 SFDVKD. V lost 4 bases, J lost 8 bases, and 13 bases lay in between. The CDR3 spans 13 residues. The CDR3 spells CATSDQTRGEAFF. Here the CDR3 DNA reads TGTGCCACCAGTGACCAGACCCGAGGGGAAGCTTTCTTT.

The rearrangement uses TRBV28 and TRBJ2-2; 8 positions match TRBD1. Germline-derived CDR1 and CDR2 are MDHEN and SYDVKM. Trimming at V came to 1 base and at J to 7 bases, leaving 5 bases not matched to a gene. The CDR3 sequence is 15 residues long. CDR3 coding DNA: TGTGCCAGCAGTTTATCCCAGGGGGCGGGCGGGGAGCTGTTTTTT. Its translation is CASSLSQGAGGELFF.

The V call is TRBV24-1, the J call TRBJ2-2; TRBD1 matches 10 bases. The CDR3 is 15 residues long. Germline V gives CDR1 KGHDR, CDR2 SFDVKD. V lost 5 bases to trimming and J lost 5 bases; unmatched junction nucleotides: 4. The CDR3 nucleotides read TGTGCCACCAGTGTGGGGACAGGGGAGACCGGGGAGCTGTTTTTT. Its protein is CATSVGTGETGELFF.

V usage is TRBV18 and J usage is TRBJ1-2, with a possible D match to TRBD1 (6 bases). V dropped 6 bases and J dropped 5 bases, with 13 bases sitting between them. The CDR3 has 13 residues. Germline values: CDR1 KGHSH, CDR2 LQKENI. The CDR3 sequence is CASSPDSLYGYTF. CDR3 nucleotides: TGTGCCAGCTCCCCGGACAGTTTATATGGCTACACCTTC.

The chain carries TRBV11-3 and TRBJ2-5; the D is unclear. This CDR3 region has 13 residues. Deletions cut 5 bases from V and 2 bases from J, with 9 bases between. Germline lookup yields CDR1 SGHNT and CDR2 YENEEA. The CDR3 loop is CASSLFRQETQYF. Here the CDR3 DNA reads TGTGCCAGCAGCCTCTTCAGGCAAGAGACCCAGTACTTC.